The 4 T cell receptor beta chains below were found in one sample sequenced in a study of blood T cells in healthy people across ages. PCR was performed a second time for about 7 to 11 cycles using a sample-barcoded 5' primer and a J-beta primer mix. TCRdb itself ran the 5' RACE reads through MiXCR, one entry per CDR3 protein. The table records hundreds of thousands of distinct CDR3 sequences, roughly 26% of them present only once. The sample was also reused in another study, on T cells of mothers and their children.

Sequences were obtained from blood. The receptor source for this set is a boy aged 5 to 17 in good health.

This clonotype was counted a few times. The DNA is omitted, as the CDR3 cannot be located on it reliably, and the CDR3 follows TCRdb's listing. CDR3 in amino acids: CASSSSTTGPWLETQYF. The J gene is TRBJ2-5, the V gene TRBV6-2 or TRBV6-3. The CDR3 has 17 residues if both end residues are counted. Looked up from germline, CDR1 is MNHEY and CDR2 is SVGEGT.

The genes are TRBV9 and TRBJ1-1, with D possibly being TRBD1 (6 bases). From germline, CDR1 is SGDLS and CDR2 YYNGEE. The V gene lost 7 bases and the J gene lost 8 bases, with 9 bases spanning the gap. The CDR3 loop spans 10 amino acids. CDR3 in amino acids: CASGQTEAFF. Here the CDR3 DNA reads TGTGCCAGCGGACAGACCGAAGCTTTCTTT.

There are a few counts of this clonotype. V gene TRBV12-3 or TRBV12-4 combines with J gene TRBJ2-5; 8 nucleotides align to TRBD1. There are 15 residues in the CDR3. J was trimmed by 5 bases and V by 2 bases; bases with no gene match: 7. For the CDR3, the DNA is TGTGCCAGCAGTTTATGGCAGGGGGCTTGGGAGACCCAGTACTTC. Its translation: CASSLWQGAWETQYF.

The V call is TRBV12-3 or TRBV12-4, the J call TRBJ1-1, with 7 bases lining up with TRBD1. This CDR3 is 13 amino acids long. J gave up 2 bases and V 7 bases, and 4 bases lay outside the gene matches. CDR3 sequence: CASIRTGNTEAFF. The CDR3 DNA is TGTGCCAGCATCAGGACAGGTAACACTGAAGCTTTCTTT.